This T cell receptor (beta chain) was captured in a study of CD8 T cells in Susac syndrome. Roughly 0.5 to 1 ug RNA was reverse transcribed with random hexamers. TCRdb called the immunoSEQ multiplex PCR reads again in MiXCR, with one record for every CDR3 protein. The repertoire holds approximately 140,000 distinct CDR3 sequences, approximately 95% seen once, with approximately 0.11% in the top ten. Sequencing was performed on CD4+ T cells from PBMCs. The receptor was isolated from a human donor with multiple sclerosis.

In nucleotides, the CDR3 is TGTGCCTGGGCGGGCGGCAGGACTAACTATGGCTACACCTTC. The encoded protein is CAWAGGRTNYGYTF. The chain is built from TRBV30 and TRBJ1-2; D unresolved. V lost 5 bases, J lost 0 bases, and 13 bases lay in between. CDR1 GTSNPN and CDR2 SVGIG come from the germline V gene (reference sequence). CDR3 length: 14 residues.